The present T cell receptor beta chain was sequenced within a study of regulatory T cells in long-lasting Graves disease. This clonotype was detected ten times or more. Documented time point: persistent/refractory GD, antithyroid drugs over 5 years with positive TRAb. Construction of the TCR library relied on RNA isolated from PBMCs. J was trimmed by 5 bases and V by 6 bases; bases with no gene match: 12. The V gene's germline CDR1 is MNHEY and CDR2 SMNVEV (reference sequence). There are 15 residues in the CDR3. Both iRepertoire HTBI primers and Arm-PCR of CDR3 regions were used to build the TCR beta libraries. TCRdb used MiXCR to reprocess the multiplex PCR reads, holding one entry per CDR3 protein. The table includes approximately 690,000 distinct CDR3 sequences, 25% to 30% detected once.

The sequencing used peripheral blood mononuclear cells (PBMCs), collected when the disease was refractory, from a patient treated with antithyroid drugs. This sequence was found in a female donor with Graves disease. This chain joins TRBV27 and TRBJ1-1; TRBD1 matches at 7 bases. CDR3 DNA: TGTGCCAGCAGACTCGTTAGGGGGCGCCGGACTGAAGCTTTCTTT. It codes for CASRLVRGRRTEAFF.